The T cell receptor beta chain described here comes from a study of T cell changes during pregnancy in multiple sclerosis. Germline-derived CDR1 and CDR2 are SGHNT and YENEEA. The CDR3 spans 13 residues. The V and J ends lost 2 bases and 6 bases, in that order; junction bases with no gene match: 2. Only in-frame clones appear in the TCRdb table, and some are missing; sequencing was by immunoSEQ multiplex PCR. The sample lists roughly 69,000 clones; 92% were seen once. Specimen: peripheral blood, collected after pregnancy. The sequence derives from a female donor with multiple sclerosis, enrolled in a pregnancy study. This chain links TRBV11-3 with TRBJ1-1; the match to TRBD1 covers 8 bases. The CDR3 nucleotides are TGTGCCAGCAGCTTATTGACAGGGGCTGAAGCTTTCTTT. Its translation is CASSLLTGAEAFF.